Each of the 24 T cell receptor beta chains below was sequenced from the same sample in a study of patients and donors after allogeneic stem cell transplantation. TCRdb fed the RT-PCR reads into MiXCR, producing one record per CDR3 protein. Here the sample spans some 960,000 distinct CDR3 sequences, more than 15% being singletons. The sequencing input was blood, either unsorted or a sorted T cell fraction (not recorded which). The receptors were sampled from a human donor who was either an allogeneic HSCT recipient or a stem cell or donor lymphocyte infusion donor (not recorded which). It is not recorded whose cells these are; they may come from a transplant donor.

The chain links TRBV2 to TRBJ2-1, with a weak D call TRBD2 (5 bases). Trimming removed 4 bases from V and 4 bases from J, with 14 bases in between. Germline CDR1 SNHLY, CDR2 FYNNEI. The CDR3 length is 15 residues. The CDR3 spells CASSGFGEAYNEQFF. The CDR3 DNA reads TGTGCCAGCAGTGGCTTCGGGGAAGCTTACAATGAGCAGTTCTTC. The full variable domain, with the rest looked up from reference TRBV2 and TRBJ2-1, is EPEVTQTPSHQVTQMGQEVILRCVPISNHLYFYWYRQILGQKVEFLVSFYNNEISEKSEIFDDQFSVERPDGSNFTLKIRSTKLEDSAMYFCASSGFGEAYNEQFFGPGTRLTVL.

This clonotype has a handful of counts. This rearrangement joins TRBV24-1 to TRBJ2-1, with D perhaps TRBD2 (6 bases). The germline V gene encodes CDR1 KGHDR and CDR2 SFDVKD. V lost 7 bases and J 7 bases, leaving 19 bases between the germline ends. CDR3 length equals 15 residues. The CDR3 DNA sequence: TGTGCCACCAGCTCGGGAGTCCGGTGGGGGAATGAGCAGTTCTTC. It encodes CATSSGVRWGNEQFF.

CDR3 DNA: TGCAGTGCTAGAAGGGCAGGGGTCACAGATACGCAGTATTTT. This gives the protein CSARRAGVTDTQYF. The J gene is TRBJ2-3, the V gene TRBV20-1; D is possibly TRBD1 (6 bases). This CDR3 contains 14 residues. The germline CDR1 and CDR2 sequences are DFQATT and SNEGSKA (reference sequence). V was trimmed by 2 bases and J by 2 bases, leaving 11 bases between them.

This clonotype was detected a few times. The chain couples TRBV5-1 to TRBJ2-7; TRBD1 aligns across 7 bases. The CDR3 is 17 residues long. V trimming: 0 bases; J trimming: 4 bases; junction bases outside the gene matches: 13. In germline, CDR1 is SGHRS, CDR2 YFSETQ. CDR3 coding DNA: TGCGCCAGCAGCTTGGAGATTTTCGGGGACAGCCAATACGAGCAGTACTTC. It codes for CASSLEIFGDSQYEQYF.

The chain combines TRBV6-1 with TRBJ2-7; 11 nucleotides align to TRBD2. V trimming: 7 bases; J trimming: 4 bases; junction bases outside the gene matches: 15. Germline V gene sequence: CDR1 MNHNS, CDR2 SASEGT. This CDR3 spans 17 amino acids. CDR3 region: CASTRRGLAELPYEQYF. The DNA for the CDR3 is TGTGCCAGCACGCGAAGGGGACTAGCGGAACTACCATACGAGCAGTACTTC.

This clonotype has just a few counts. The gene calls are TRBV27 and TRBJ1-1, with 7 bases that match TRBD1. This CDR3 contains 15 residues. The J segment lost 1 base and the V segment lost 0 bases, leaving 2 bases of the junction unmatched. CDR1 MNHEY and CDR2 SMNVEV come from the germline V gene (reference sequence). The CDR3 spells CASSLSRGTNTEAFF. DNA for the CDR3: TGTGCCAGCAGTTTATCCAGGGGGACGAACACTGAAGCTTTCTTT.

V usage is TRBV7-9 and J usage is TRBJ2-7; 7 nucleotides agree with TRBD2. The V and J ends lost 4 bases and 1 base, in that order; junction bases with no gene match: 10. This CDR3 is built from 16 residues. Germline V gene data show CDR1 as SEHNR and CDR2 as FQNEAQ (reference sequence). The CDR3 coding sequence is TGTGCCAGCAGCTCGAATCCGGGGGGTCTTTCCTACGAGCAGTACTTC. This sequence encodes CASSSNPGGLSYEQYF.

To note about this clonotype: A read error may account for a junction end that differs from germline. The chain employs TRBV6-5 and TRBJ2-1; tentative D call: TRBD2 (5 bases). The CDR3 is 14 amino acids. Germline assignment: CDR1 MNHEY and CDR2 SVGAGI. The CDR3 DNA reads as TGTGCCAGCAGTTACTCGGGGAGAAGCCCTCCTTTGATCTTC. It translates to CASSYSGRSPPLIF.

CDR3 residues: CSVEAGQGLNTEAFF. CDR3 DNA sequence: TGCAGCGTTGAAGCGGGGCAGGGGTTGAACACTGAAGCTTTCTTT. The V call is TRBV29-1, the J call TRBJ1-1; D may be TRBD1 (6 bases). CDR1 and CDR2 from the germline V gene are SQVTM and ANQGSEA. This CDR3 spans 15 amino acids. Trimming removed 1 base at V and 0 bases at J, with 12 bases between.

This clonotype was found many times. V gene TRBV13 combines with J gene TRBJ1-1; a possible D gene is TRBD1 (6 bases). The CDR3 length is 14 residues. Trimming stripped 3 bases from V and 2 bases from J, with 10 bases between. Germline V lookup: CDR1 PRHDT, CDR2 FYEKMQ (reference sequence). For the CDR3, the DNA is TGTGCCAGCAGCTTCTGGGGGCTAAACACTGAAGCTTTCTTT. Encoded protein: CASSFWGLNTEAFF.

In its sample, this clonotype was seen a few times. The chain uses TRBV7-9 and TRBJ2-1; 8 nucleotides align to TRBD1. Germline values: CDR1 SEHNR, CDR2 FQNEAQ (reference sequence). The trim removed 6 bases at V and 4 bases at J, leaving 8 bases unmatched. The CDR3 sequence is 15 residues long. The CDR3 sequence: CASRFSGGGYNEQFF. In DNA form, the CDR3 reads TGTGCCAGCAGGTTCTCAGGGGGCGGATACAATGAGCAGTTCTTC.

The CDR3 DNA sequence: TGTGCCAGCAGCTTCAGACTAGCGGGGGGCAAAGAGACCCAGTACTTC. Its protein is CASSFRLAGGKETQYF. The J gene is TRBJ2-5, the V gene TRBV7-6; TRBD2 matches 13 bases. Germline V CDR1 and CDR2: SGHVS, FNYEAQ. Trimming removed 3 bases from V and 3 bases from J; junction bases left unmatched: 4. This CDR3 has 16 residues.

The CDR3 coding sequence is TGTGCCAGCAGCTTTGTCCAGGGCACTGAAGCTTTCTTT. Residues: CASSFVQGTEAFF. The rearrangement links TRBV5-6 to TRBJ1-1; TRBD1 is a possible D gene (5 bases). Trimming left V 2 bases short and J 4 bases short, with 9 bases between. The CDR3 extends over 13 amino acids. The germline CDR1 and CDR2 sequences are SGHDT and YYEEEE. The full variable domain, in which reference TRBV5-6 and TRBJ1-1 provide the parts outside the CDR3, is DAGVTQSPTHLIKTRGQQVTLRCSPKSGHDTVSWYQQALGQGPQFIFQYYEEEERQRGNFPDRFSGHQFPNYSSELNVNALLLGDSALYLCASSFVQGTEAFFGQGTRLTVV.

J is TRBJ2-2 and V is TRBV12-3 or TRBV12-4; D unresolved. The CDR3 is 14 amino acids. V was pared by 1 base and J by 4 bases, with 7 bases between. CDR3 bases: TGTGCCAGCAGTTTAGAGGACCTCACCGGGGAGCTGTTTTTT. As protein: CASSLEDLTGELFF.

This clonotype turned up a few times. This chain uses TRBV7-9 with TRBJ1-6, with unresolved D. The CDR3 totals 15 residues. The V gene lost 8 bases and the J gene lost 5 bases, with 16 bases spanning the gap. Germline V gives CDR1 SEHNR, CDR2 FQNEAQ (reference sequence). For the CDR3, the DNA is TGTGCCAGCCTGGGAGGAGAGAAAAATAATTCACCCCTCCACTTT. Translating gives CASLGGEKNNSPLHF.

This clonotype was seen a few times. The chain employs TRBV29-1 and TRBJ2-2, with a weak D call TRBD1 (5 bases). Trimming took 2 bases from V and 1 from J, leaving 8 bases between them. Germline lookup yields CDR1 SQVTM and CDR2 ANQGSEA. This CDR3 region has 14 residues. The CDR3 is CSVEPTGNTGELFF. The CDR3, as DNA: TGCAGCGTTGAACCTACAGGGAACACCGGGGAGCTGTTTTTT.

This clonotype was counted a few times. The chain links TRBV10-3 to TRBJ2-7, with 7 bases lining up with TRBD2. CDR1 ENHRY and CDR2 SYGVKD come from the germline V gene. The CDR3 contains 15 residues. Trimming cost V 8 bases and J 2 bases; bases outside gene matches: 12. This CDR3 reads CAIHVGGRGTYEQYF. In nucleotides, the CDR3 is TGTGCCATCCACGTGGGGGGGAGAGGGACCTACGAGCAGTACTTC.

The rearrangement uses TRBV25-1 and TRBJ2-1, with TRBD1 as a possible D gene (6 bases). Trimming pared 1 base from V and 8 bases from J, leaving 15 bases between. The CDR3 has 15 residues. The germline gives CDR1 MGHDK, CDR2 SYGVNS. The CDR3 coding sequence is TGTGCCAGCAGTGAATCACGACAGGTCGCAGATGAGCAGTTCTTC. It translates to CASSESRQVADEQFF.

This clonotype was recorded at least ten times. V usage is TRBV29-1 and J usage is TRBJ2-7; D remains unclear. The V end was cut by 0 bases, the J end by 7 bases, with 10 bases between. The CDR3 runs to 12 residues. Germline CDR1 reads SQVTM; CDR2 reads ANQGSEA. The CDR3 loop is CSVEDSPQEQYF. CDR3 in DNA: TGCAGCGTTGAAGATAGCCCGCAGGAGCAGTACTTC.

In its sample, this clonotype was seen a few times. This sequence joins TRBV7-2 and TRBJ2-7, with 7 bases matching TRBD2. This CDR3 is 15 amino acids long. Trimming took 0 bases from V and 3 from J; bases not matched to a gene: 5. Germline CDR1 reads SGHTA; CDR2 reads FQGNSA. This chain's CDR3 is CASSLASGMFYEQYF. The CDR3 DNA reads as TGTGCCAGCAGCTTAGCGAGCGGGATGTTCTACGAGCAGTACTTC. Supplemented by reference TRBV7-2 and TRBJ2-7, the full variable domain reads GAGVSQSPSNKVTEKGKDVELRCDPISGHTALYWYRQSLGQGLEFLIYFQGNSAPDKSGLPSDRFSAERTGGSVSTLTIQRTQQEDSAVYLCASSLASGMFYEQYFGPGTRLTVT.

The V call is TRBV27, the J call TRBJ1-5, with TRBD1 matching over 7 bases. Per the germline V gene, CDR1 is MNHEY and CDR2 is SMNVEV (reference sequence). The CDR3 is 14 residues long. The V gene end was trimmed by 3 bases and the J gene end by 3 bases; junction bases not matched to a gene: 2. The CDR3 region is CASSFQGDNQPQHF. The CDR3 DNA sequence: TGTGCCAGCAGTTTCCAGGGGGACAATCAGCCCCAGCATTTT.

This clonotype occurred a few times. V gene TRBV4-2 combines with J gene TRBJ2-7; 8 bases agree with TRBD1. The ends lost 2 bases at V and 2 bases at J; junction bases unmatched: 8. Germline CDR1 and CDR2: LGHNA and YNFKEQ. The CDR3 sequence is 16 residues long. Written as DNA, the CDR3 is TGTGCCAGCAGCCAAAAACGGCAGGGGGCGACCTACGAGCAGTACTTC. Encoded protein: CASSQKRQGATYEQYF.

The CDR3: CSARRGQVSHEQYF. The CDR3 DNA reads as TGCAGTGCTAGAAGAGGACAGGTTAGCCACGAGCAGTACTTC. V and J are TRBV20-1 and TRBJ2-7; 7 bases match TRBD1. The CDR3 loop spans 14 amino acids. CDR1 and CDR2 from the germline V gene are DFQATT and SNEGSKA (reference sequence). V lost 2 bases and J lost 5; bases outside the gene matches: 9.

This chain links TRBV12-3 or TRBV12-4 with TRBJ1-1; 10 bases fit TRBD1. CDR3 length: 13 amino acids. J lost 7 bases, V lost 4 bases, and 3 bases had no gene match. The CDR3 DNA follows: TGTGCCAGCAGTTATGACAGGGGGCTTGAAGCTTTCTTT. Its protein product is CASSYDRGLEAFF.